The 9 T cell receptor beta chains presented below share a single source sample, sequenced in a study of blood T cell repertoires in COVID-19 (TCRdb year 2020). The library was obtained by the immunoSEQ multiplex PCR assay. What TCRdb holds here is the immuneACCESS table cut down to in-frame rearrangements. Part of the clones is not present; checked against another copy, under half of the missing clones reflect an unresolved V gene, and the others are unexplained. A total of hundreds of thousands of clones appear in this sample, roughly 89% of them only once. The ten largest clones represent under 7% of the sample. Sequencing input: peripheral blood. All receptors come from a man in his 60s who had recovered from COVID-19.

This clone appeared once. The gene calls are TRBV15 and TRBJ2-1; 7 bases line up with TRBD2. The CDR3 loop spans 17 amino acids. The V gene end was trimmed by 5 bases and the J gene end by 3 bases; junction bases not matched to a gene: 13. Germline V gene sequence: CDR1 LNHNV, CDR2 YYDKDF (reference sequence). The CDR3 DNA reads TGTGCCACCAGCGCCCCAGATGGTATAGCGGGCTACAATGAGCAGTTCTTC. Its translation: CATSAPDGIAGYNEQFF.

The CDR3 DNA is TGTGCCAGCAGCGCCCACAGGGCCGGACAAGAGACCCAGTACTTC. It is translated as CASSAHRAGQETQYF. J is TRBJ2-5 and V is TRBV2; a possible D gene is TRBD1 (6 bases). V lost 6 bases and J 2 bases, leaving 16 bases between the germline ends. This CDR3 comprises 15 residues. Germline values: CDR1 SNHLY, CDR2 FYNNEI.

This chain uses TRBV10-3 with TRBJ2-5; D uncertain. With 7 bases removed from V and 0 bases from J, the gap between germline ends came to 6 bases. The CDR3 is 12 residues long. Germline V gives CDR1 ENHRY, CDR2 SYGVKD. The CDR3 DNA follows: TGTGCCATCAAGGCGGACCAAGAGACCCAGTACTTC. It codes for CAIKADQETQYF.

This chain joins TRBV28 and TRBJ1-5, with D unresolved. The CDR3 covers 10 residues. Trimming took off 9 bases at V and 11 bases at J, with 11 bases between the two ends. The V gene's germline CDR1 is MDHEN and CDR2 SYDVKM. CDR3 amino acids: CASRGWAQHF. In DNA form, the CDR3 reads TGTGCCAGTCGCGGGTGGGCCCAGCATTTT.

This clone has only one observation. This chain uses TRBV7-2 with TRBJ2-7; 15 positions match TRBD2. Germline-derived CDR1 and CDR2 are SGHTA and FQGNSA. The V and J ends lost 3 bases and 4 bases, in that order; junction bases with no gene match: 4. This CDR3 spans 16 amino acids. CDR3 coding DNA: TGTGCCAGCAGCTTCTCCGGGACTAGCGGGAGGTACGAGCAGTACTTC. This sequence encodes CASSFSGTSGRYEQYF.

The chain uses TRBV7-9 and TRBJ2-5, with 7 bases that match TRBD2. This CDR3 has 15 amino acids. The J segment lost 4 bases and the V segment lost 3 bases, leaving 8 bases of the junction unmatched. The V gene's germline CDR1 is SEHNR and CDR2 FQNEAQ (reference sequence). The CDR3 sequence: CASSFSGGRGETQYF. The CDR3 nucleotides read TGTGCCAGCAGCTTCTCCGGCGGGAGAGGAGAGACCCAGTACTTC.

This rearrangement joins TRBV5-6 to TRBJ1-2; D is ambiguous. Germline V gene sequence: CDR1 SGHDT, CDR2 YYEEEE. Trimming pared 6 bases from V and 0 bases from J, leaving 12 bases between. CDR3 size: 14 residues. The CDR3 loop is CASILLGANYGYTF. The DNA of the CDR3 is TGTGCCAGCATACTTCTGGGAGCTAACTATGGCTACACCTTC.

V usage is TRBV28 and J usage is TRBJ2-7, with 11 bases identical to TRBD2. The V gene's germline CDR1 is MDHEN and CDR2 SYDVKM. The CDR3 spans 16 residues. Germline trimming cut 5 bases from V and 5 bases from J; bases unmatched to any gene: 11. CDR3 coding DNA: TGTGCCAGCAGTAGCACCGGGACTAGCGGCCCGGACGAGCAGTACTTC. Encoded protein: CASSSTGTSGPDEQYF.

This chain links TRBV6-6 with TRBJ2-7; 11 positions match TRBD1. The CDR3 is 14 residues long. V shed 2 bases, J shed 5 bases, and the junction held 2 bases outside the gene matches. Germline V CDR1 and CDR2: MNHNY, SVGAGI (reference sequence). The chain's CDR3 is CASSYGQGADEQYF. The CDR3 DNA reads as TGTGCCAGCAGTTACGGACAGGGGGCGGACGAGCAGTACTTC.